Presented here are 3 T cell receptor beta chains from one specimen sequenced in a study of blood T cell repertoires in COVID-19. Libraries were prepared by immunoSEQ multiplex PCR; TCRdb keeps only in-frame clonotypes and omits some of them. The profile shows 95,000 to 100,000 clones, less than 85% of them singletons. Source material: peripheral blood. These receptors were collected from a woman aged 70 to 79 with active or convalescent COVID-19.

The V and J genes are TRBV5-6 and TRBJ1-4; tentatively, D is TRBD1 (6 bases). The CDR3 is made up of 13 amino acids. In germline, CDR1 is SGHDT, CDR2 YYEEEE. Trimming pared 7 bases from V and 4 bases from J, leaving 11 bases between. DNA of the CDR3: TGTGCCAGCGCAAAACAGGGTAATGAAAAACTGTTTTTT. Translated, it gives CASAKQGNEKLFF. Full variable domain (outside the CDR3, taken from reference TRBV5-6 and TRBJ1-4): DAGVTQSPTHLIKTRGQQVTLRCSPKSGHDTVSWYQQALGQGPQFIFQYYEEEERQRGNFPDRFSGHQFPNYSSELNVNALLLGDSALYLCASAKQGNEKLFFGSGTQLSVL.

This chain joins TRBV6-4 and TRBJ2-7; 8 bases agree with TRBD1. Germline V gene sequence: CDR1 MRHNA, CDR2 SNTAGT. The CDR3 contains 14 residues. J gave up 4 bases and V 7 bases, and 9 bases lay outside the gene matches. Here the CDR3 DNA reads TGTGCCAGCAACCCCAGGGACAGGTTATACGAGCAGTACTTC. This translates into CASNPRDRLYEQYF.

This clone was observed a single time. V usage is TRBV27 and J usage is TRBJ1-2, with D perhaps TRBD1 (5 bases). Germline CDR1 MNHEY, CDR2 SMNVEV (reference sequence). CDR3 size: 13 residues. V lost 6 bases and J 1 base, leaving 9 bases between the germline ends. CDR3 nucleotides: TGTGCCAGCAGGGACACTCTTAACTATGGCTACACCTTC. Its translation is CASRDTLNYGYTF.